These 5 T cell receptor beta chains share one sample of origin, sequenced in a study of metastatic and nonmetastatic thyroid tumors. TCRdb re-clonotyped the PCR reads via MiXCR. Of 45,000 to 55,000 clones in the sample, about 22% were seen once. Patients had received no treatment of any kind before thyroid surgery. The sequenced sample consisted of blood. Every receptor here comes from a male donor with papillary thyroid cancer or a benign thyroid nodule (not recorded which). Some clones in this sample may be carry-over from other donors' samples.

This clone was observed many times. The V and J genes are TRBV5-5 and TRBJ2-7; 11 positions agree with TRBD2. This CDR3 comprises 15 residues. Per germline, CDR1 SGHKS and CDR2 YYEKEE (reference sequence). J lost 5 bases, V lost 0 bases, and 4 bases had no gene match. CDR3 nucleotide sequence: TGTGCCAGCAGCTTGGGTAGCGGGAGGGTCAACGAGCAGTACTTC. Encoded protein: CASSLGSGRVNEQYF.

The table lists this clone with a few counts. The CDR3 DNA reads as TGTGCCAGCAGCCCGACAGGGAAATTGACACCCCTCCACTTT. Amino acid sequence: CASSPTGKLTPLHF. The V gene is TRBV12-3 or TRBV12-4, the J gene TRBJ1-6; 7 nucleotides match TRBD1. The CDR3 runs to 14 residues. The V segment lost 6 bases and the J segment 11 bases; nucleotides outside the gene matches: 10.

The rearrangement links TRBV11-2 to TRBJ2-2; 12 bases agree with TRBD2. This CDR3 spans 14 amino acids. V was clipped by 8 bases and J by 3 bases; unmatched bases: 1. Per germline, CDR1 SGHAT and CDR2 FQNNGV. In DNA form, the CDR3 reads TGTGCCAGCCGACTAGCGGGGGACACCGGGGAGCTGTTTTTT. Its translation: CASRLAGDTGELFF.

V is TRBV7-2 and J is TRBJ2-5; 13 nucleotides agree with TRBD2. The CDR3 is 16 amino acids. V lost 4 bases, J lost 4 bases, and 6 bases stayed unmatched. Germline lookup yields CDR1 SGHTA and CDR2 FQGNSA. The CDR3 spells CASSSRTSGRLETQYF. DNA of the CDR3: TGTGCCAGCAGCTCCCGGACTAGCGGGAGATTAGAGACCCAGTACTTC.

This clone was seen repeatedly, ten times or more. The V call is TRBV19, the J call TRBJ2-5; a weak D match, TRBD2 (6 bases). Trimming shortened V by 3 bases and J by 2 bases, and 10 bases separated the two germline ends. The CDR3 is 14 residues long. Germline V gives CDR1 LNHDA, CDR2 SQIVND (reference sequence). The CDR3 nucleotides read TGTGCCAGTAGTATCAGGAGGGAACAAGAGACCCAGTACTTC. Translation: CASSIRREQETQYF.